This TCR beta chain was captured by sequencing in a study of control samples from healthy donors and cancer patients. Profiling relied on immunoSEQ multiplex PCR, and the TCRdb table lists in-frame clones only, not all of them. The table has around 140,000 clones, under 95% seen once. Germline V CDR1 and CDR2: GTSNPN, SVGIG (reference sequence). The CDR3 is 13 amino acids. The germline V and J ends were trimmed by 3 bases and 7 bases, with 15 bases remaining between them. The J gene is TRBJ1-1, the V gene TRBV30; a possible D gene is TRBD1 (6 bases). The sample comprised blood. The clonotype was recovered from a man younger than 35 in good health. CDR3 nucleotide sequence: TGTGCCTGGAGGAGAGACGGGGGCCTTGAAGCTTTCTTT. It yields the protein CAWRRDGGLEAFF.